This T cell receptor (beta chain) comes out of a study of OX40 agonist ivuxolimab in advanced cancers. Study summary: Patients' therapy was ivuxolimab, an antibody that acts as an agonist of OX40 (CD134). The study's findings and limits: The average count of expanded clones was higher among CD8+ T cells than among CD4+.

Germline CDR1 is SGHNT and CDR2 is YENEEA. V was pared by 1 base and J by 5 bases, with 11 bases between. This CDR3 comprises 14 residues. This table comes from immunoSEQ multiplex PCR, and its TCRdb copy is limited to in-frame clones, with some not included. This table has about 110,000 clones, around 93% appearing once. Turning to this clone: Its specificity is unknown.

The cohort excluded patients with autoimmune disease history or systemic immunosuppression. The sequenced sample was CD4+ or CD8+ T cells sorted from blood, obtained in a trial of the OX40 agonist ivuxolimab. V gene TRBV11-3 combines with J gene TRBJ2-5; D is possibly TRBD1 (5 bases). The receptor's source is an adult with an advanced solid tumor such as melanoma, head and neck, liver or kidney cancer. The CDR3 loop reads CASSLGPGWETQYF. The CDR3 DNA reads as TGTGCCAGCAGCTTAGGGCCAGGGTGGGAGACCCAGTACTTC.